The sequence of this T cell receptor beta chain was determined in a study of T cell changes during pregnancy in multiple sclerosis. Measured with immunoSEQ multiplex PCR; TCRdb has only the in-frame clones, and not every one. Here the sample spans some 77,000 clones, approximately 94% being singletons. The CDR3 length is 13 residues. CDR1 and CDR2 (germline): SGHTA, FQGNSA. Trimming took 5 bases from V and 5 from J; bases not matched to a gene: 5. The chain joins TRBV7-2 to TRBJ2-7, with 8 positions matching TRBD2. The sequencing used peripheral blood, collected after pregnancy. The TCR originated in a female donor in good health, enrolled as a control in a pregnancy study. In DNA form, the CDR3 reads TGTGCCAGCAGCCCGGGACTAGTCAACGAGCAGTACTTC. It translates to CASSPGLVNEQYF. Full variable domain (remainder filled in from reference TRBV7-2 and TRBJ2-7): GAGVSQSPSNKVTEKGKDVELRCDPISGHTALYWYRQSLGQGLEFLIYFQGNSAPDKSGLPSDRFSAERTGGSVSTLTIQRTQQEDSAVYLCASSPGLVNEQYFGPGTRLTVT.